This T cell receptor (beta chain) emerged from a study of blood T cells in healthy people across ages. A second PCR, run for about 6 to 12 cycles, used a sample-barcoded 5' primer plus a J-beta primer mix. TCRdb re-analysed the 5' RACE reads in MiXCR, keeping a single row per CDR3 protein. The sample holds 1.6 million or so distinct CDR3 sequences, roughly 32% seen once. The sequencing sample was made of blood. The clonotype was recovered from a woman between 25 and 40 years old in good health.

The CDR3: CSARVSGVEQYF. CDR3 in DNA: TGCAGTGCTAGAGTGAGCGGGGTTGAGCAGTACTTC. The chain links TRBV20-1 to TRBJ2-4, with 7 positions matching TRBD2. Germline-derived CDR1 and CDR2 are DFQATT and SNEGSKA (reference sequence). This CDR3 is 12 amino acids long. Trimming removed 1 base from V and 13 bases from J; junction bases left unmatched: 7.